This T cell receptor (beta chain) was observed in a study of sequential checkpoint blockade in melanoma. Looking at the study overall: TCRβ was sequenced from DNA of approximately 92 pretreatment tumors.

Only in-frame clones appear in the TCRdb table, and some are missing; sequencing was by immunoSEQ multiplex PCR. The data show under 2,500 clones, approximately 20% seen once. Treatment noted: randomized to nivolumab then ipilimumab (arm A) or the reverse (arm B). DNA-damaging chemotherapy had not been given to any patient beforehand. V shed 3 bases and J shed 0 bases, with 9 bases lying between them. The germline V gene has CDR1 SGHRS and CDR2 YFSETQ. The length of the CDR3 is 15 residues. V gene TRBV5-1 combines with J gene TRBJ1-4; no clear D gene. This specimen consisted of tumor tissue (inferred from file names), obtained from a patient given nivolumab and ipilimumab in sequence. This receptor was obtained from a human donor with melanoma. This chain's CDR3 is CASSSDTATNEKLFF. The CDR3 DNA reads TGCGCCAGCAGCTCAGACACAGCAACTAATGAAAAACTGTTTTTT.